This TCR beta chain came from a study of T cells in Graves' hyperthyroidism and ophthalmopathy (dated by TCRdb to about 2019). At the level of the whole study: Peripheral blood was sampled at the time of initial diagnosis, prior to any treatment. To identify TCR V-J signatures that set the groups apart, the researchers used a discovery cohort of approximately 98 patients, made up of around 40 with Graves' ophthalmopathy and 57 with stable Graves' hyperthyroidism. An independent validation cohort of fewer than 20 hyperthyroidism patients and approximately 16 patients who later progressed to ophthalmopathy tested prospective prediction of ophthalmopathy. The approximately 100 discovery patients were divided at random into training and test sets in a 7:3 ratio. In about 6 Graves' hyperthyroidism patients, the study also compared T-cell repertoires from thyroid tissue with T-cell repertoires from blood. Once sampling was done, hyperthyroidism patients were given methimazole at a starting dose of 30 mg daily, whereas ophthalmopathy patients were given high-dose intravenous methylprednisolone. TCR Vbeta CDR3 sequencing of approximately 140 peripheral blood samples (more than 40 ophthalmopathy, 75 hyperthyroidism and some 17 progressor patients) is reported in the paper.

What the research found in general, with its limitations: No statistical method was used to fix the sample size in advance, and group allocation was not hidden from the investigators. In validation, progression to ophthalmopathy was predicted by the model with nearly 71% sensitivity and roughly 72% specificity, a median of around 5.9 months before onset. Most expanded thyroid clonotypes (frequency above 0.001) were also found in blood, which suggests that blood repertoires may mirror thyroid immune responses. A 13 V-J signature model separated ophthalmopathy from stable hyperthyroidism, with nearly 90% sensitivity and 81.08% specificity in cross-validation and 80%/75% in testing.

The TCR beta CDR3 regions were amplified from the RNA transcripts. The TCR CDR3 was subjected to a first round of RT-PCR using the HTBI primer set and the Qiagen OneStep RT-PCR kit. The libraries were constructed in a second round of multiplex PCR and then size-selected and purified. Libraries were sequenced paired-end with 100 bp reads on an Illumina HiSeq2000. On the authors' methods: Raw data were processed with SOAPnuke, discarding reads with adapters, uncalled bases, mean Phred below 15, or no exact constant-primer or identifier match. COPE v1.2.5 was used to merge the high-quality paired reads, and each unique nucleotide sequence was defined as a clonotype. MiTCR v1.1 was used to align clonotypes to the IMGT TRBV, TRBD and TRBJ reference segments. Analysis was restricted to V-J combinations with a frequency above 0.0001, which covered about 99% of repertoires. A TCS score was defined as the ratio between F50 (clonal expansion) and ExV (chaos), using BLOSUM62-based TCRdist between CDR3 peptides within each V-J. Welch's t-statistics and random forest reduced roughly 540 V-J features to about 13, which were used in a naive Bayes classifier (R e1071). The public reads were reanalyzed by TCRdb: fastp trimming at Q25, MiXCR alignment, in-frame beta chains only. Entries are consolidated by CDR3 protein sequence, retaining the most common genes and DNA. It is TCRdb's table, rather than the study itself, that gives the V and J calls and clone size. In this sample the table shows fewer than 350,000 distinct CDR3 sequences, around 19% of which occur a single time. The ten largest clones take up 39% of the sample.

This clonotype showed up many times. Its antigen is still unknown. The input lacks base qualities; no much larger clone sits a single base away. The germline V gene (reference sequence) yields GTSNPN for CDR1 and SVGIG for CDR2. The junction shows trimming of 3 bases on V and 1 base on J, and the gene matches do not reach 1 base of it. There are 13 amino acids in the CDR3, from cysteine to phenylalanine inclusive. The kept DNA is CDR3 alone, 39 bases in frame from the first base. Moderately to severely active disease, a Clinical Activity Score of at least 3, a NOSPECS grade of at least 4, and a duration under 3 months were present in ophthalmopathy patients. The study excluded patients with uncontrolled infections, other autoimmune diseases, pregnancy or lactation. Diagnoses were established on the basis of clinical symptoms, serum thyroxine and TRAb, thyroid ultrasound, and orbital computed tomography. PBMCs were separated from 10 ml of fresh peripheral blood using Ficoll-Paque density gradient centrifugation. Trizol reagent was used to extract total RNA, and RNA quality was then checked on an Agilent 2100 Bioanalyzer.

The V and J segments used are TRBV30 and TRBJ1-1; TRBD1 agrees with 8 junctional bases. Sequenced: blood. The sequence came from a man in his forties or fifties with Graves' ophthalmopathy. In nucleotide form, the sequence is TGTGCCTGGAGGCAGGGGGCGAACACTGAAGCTTTCTTT. Its translation is CAWRQGANTEAFF.